The 11 T cell receptor beta chains reported below all come from one sample, sequenced in a study of early stage breast cancer tumors. The assay was immunoSEQ multiplex PCR, and TCRdb's table has in-frame clones only and misses some. This sample carries 25,000 to 35,000 clones, 75% to 90% of them seen once, and the ten largest clones take roughly 13%. Sequencing was performed on blood. The receptors were sampled from a person aged 55 to 75 with breast cancer.

This clone was counted between two and nine times. This rearrangement joins TRBV18 to TRBJ1-2, with no clear D. V lost 2 bases, J lost 0 bases, and 7 bases lay in between. In germline, CDR1 is KGHSH, CDR2 LQKENI. CDR3 length: 14 residues. The CDR3 bases are TGTGCCAGCTCACCAGAGGGCTCTAACTATGGCTACACCTTC. This codes for CASSPEGSNYGYTF.

The chain carries TRBV7-6 and TRBJ2-2, with TRBD1 matching 9 bases. This CDR3 region has 15 residues. Trimming removed 5 bases from V and 5 bases from J; junction bases left unmatched: 6. Germline V gene sequence: CDR1 SGHVS, CDR2 FNYEAQ. CDR3: CASSPRQGVTGELFF. The CDR3 coding sequence is TGTGCCAGCAGCCCGAGACAGGGGGTAACCGGGGAGCTGTTTTTT.

The chain is built from TRBV5-1 and TRBJ2-2; D is perhaps TRBD2 (7 bases). Germline V lookup: CDR1 SGHRS, CDR2 YFSETQ. V lost 0 bases to trimming and J lost 4 bases, with 13 bases between them. The CDR3 is 16 amino acids. This chain's CDR3 is CASSLAGGRSTGELFF. CDR3 sequence (DNA): TGCGCCAGCAGCTTGGCCGGGGGGCGGTCCACCGGGGAGCTGTTTTTT.

This clone was observed a single time. The V and J genes are TRBV7-2 and TRBJ2-1; TRBD1 aligns across 11 bases. V shed 6 bases, J shed 4 bases, and the junction held 5 bases outside the gene matches. The CDR3 is 15 residues long. Germline V CDR1 and CDR2: SGHTA, FQGNSA. The CDR3 bases are TGTGCCAGCAGGAAAGGGACAGGGGGATACAATGAGCAGTTCTTC. Encoded protein: CASRKGTGGYNEQFF.

The chain has TRBV25-1 and TRBJ2-3, with 9 bases fitting TRBD2. The V segment lost 1 base and the J segment 5 bases; nucleotides outside the gene matches: 7. The CDR3 spans 16 residues. Looked up from germline, CDR1 is MGHDK and CDR2 is SYGVNS. CDR3 in amino acids: CASSELRLAGIDTQYF. The CDR3 DNA reads as TGTGCCAGCAGTGAATTAAGGCTAGCGGGAATAGATACGCAGTATTTT.

The chain links TRBV7-2 to TRBJ2-7, with 8 bases aligning to TRBD2. The J segment lost 1 base and the V segment lost 3 bases, leaving 5 bases of the junction unmatched. The CDR3 spans 15 residues. The germline V gene has CDR1 SGHTA and CDR2 FQGNSA. The CDR3 reads CASSFTGGGSYEQYF. Here the CDR3 DNA reads TGTGCCAGCAGCTTTACGGGAGGGGGGTCCTACGAGCAGTACTTC.

This sequence joins TRBV6-6 and TRBJ1-4; D possibly corresponds to TRBD1 (6 bases). Per germline, CDR1 MNHNY and CDR2 SVGAGI (reference sequence). This CDR3 is built from 14 residues. Deletions cut 6 bases from V and 7 bases from J, with 15 bases between. As DNA, the CDR3 is TGTGCCAGCAGGGCACAGGGTCTGGGTGAAAAACTGTTTTTT. It specifies CASRAQGLGEKLFF.

The V call is TRBV13, the J call TRBJ1-1; no clear D. With 6 bases removed from V and 4 bases from J, the gap between germline ends came to 6 bases. Per the germline V gene, CDR1 is PRHDT and CDR2 is FYEKMQ (reference sequence). The CDR3 is 11 amino acids. CDR3 DNA sequence: TGTGCCAGCAGGTTTATCACTGAAGCTTTCTTT. It translates to CASRFITEAFF.

V gene TRBV28 combines with J gene TRBJ2-7; D not resolved. Between the trimmed V and J ends, which lost 6 bases and 0 bases, there was a span of 12 bases. The CDR3 totals 14 residues. In germline, CDR1 is MDHEN, CDR2 SYDVKM. CDR3 sequence (DNA): TGTGCCAGCAGCCCGAGGTTAGACTCCTACGAGCAGTACTTC. Protein sequence: CASSPRLDSYEQYF.

This chain connects TRBV28 to TRBJ2-7; TRBD2 matches at 11 bases. CDR1 and CDR2 from the germline V gene are MDHEN and SYDVKM. The CDR3 extends over 16 amino acids. V lost 5 bases to trimming and J lost 3 bases; unmatched junction nucleotides: 9. This CDR3 is CASSLTGTSGFYEQYF. CDR3 nucleotides: TGTGCCAGCAGTCTCACCGGGACTAGCGGTTTCTACGAGCAGTACTTC.

CDR3 sequence (DNA): TGCGCCAGCAGCCAGGCACTAGCGGGAGGGTCTACGCAGTATTTT. Protein: CASSQALAGGSTQYF. J is TRBJ2-3 and V is TRBV4-3; TRBD2 matches at 13 bases. Germline-derived CDR1 and CDR2 are LGHNA and YSLEER. V trimming: 3 bases; J trimming: 8 bases; junction bases outside the gene matches: 5. CDR3 length: 15 residues.